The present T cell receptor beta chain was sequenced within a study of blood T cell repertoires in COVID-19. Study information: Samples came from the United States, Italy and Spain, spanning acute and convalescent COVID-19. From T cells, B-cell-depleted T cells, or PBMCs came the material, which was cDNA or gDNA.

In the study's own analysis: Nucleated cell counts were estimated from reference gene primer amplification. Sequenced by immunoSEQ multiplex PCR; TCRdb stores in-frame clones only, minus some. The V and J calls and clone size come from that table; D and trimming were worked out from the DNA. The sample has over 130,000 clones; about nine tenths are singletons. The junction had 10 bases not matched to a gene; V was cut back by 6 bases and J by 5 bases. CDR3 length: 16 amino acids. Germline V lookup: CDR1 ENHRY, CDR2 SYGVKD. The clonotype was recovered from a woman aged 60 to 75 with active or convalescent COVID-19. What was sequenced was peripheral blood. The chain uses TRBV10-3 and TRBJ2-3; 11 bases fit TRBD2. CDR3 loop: CAISDIAGGPGDTQYF. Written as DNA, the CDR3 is TGTGCCATCAGCGACATAGCGGGGGGGCCTGGAGATACGCAGTATTTT.